Each of the 30 T cell receptor beta chains below was sequenced from the same sample in a study of T cell clonotyping in hematopoietic cell transplantation. Time point defined: recipient sample about 28 days before transplant, after cytoreduction. Some clones are missing from TCRdb's copy, which holds only in-frame ones; the method was immunoSEQ multiplex PCR. The profile shows 35,000 to 45,000 clones, roughly 94% of them singletons. Sequences were derived from peripheral blood mononuclear cells, sampled before stem cell transplant. Every receptor here comes from a man aged 35-49 years with chronic myeloid leukemia. Some clones in this sample may be carry-over from other donors' samples.

The rearrangement uses TRBV29-1 and TRBJ1-1; D not resolved. The ends were cut back, 3 bases at V and 0 bases at J, with 8 bases in the middle. This CDR3 comprises 13 residues. CDR1 is SQVTM, CDR2 ANQGSEA, per germline. The CDR3 DNA is TGCAGCGTTGACGACATGATGAACACTGAAGCTTTCTTT. Protein: CSVDDMMNTEAFF. The whole variable domain, filled in from reference TRBV29-1 and TRBJ1-1, reads SAVISQKPSRDICQRGTSLTIQCQVDSQVTMMFWYRQQPGQSLTLIATANQGSEATYESGFVIDKFPISRPNLTFSTLTVSNMSPEDSSIYLCSVDDMMNTEAFFGQGTRLTVV.

The J gene is TRBJ2-7, the V gene TRBV19; 10 nucleotides agree with TRBD2. The J segment lost 0 bases and the V segment lost 3 bases, leaving 5 bases of the junction unmatched. Per germline, CDR1 LNHDA and CDR2 SQIVND (reference sequence). The CDR3 runs to 16 residues. DNA of the CDR3: TGTGCCAGTAGTATCGCTAGCGGGGGTATCTCCTACGAGCAGTACTTC. Amino acid sequence: CASSIASGGISYEQYF.

The genes are TRBV19 and TRBJ1-2, with TRBD1 matching 9 bases. V trimming: 2 bases; J trimming: 2 bases; junction bases outside the gene matches: 3. Germline CDR1 is LNHDA and CDR2 is SQIVND (reference sequence). The CDR3 consists of 15 residues. CDR3 sequence: CASSITGGINYGYTF. The CDR3 DNA sequence: TGTGCCAGTAGTATAACAGGGGGCATCAACTATGGCTACACCTTC.

The genes are TRBV7-9 and TRBJ1-1, with D maybe TRBD1 (5 bases). The germline V gene has CDR1 SEHNR and CDR2 FQNEAQ (reference sequence). V dropped 4 bases and J dropped 5 bases, with 14 bases sitting between them. CDR3 length: 14 amino acids. CDR3 sequence reads: CASSSHNKGTEAFF. The CDR3 DNA follows: TGTGCCAGCAGCTCCCATAACAAGGGGACTGAAGCTTTCTTT.

The rearrangement links TRBV5-1 to TRBJ2-3, with unresolved D. Germline CDR1 and CDR2: SGHRS and YFSETQ. With 4 bases removed from V and 4 bases from J, the gap between germline ends came to 10 bases. This CDR3 contains 13 residues. The CDR3 DNA follows: TGCGCCAGCAGCCAGCCGCCGGCAGATACGCAGTATTTT. This gives the protein CASSQPPADTQYF.

The chain recombines TRBV9 with TRBJ2-7; 7 bases line up with TRBD1. Per the germline V gene, CDR1 is SGDLS and CDR2 is YYNGEE. Trimming at V came to 4 bases and at J to 3 bases, leaving 10 bases not matched to a gene. The CDR3 runs 15 residues. The CDR3 is CASSRRGQEIYEQYF. In nucleotides, the CDR3 is TGTGCCAGCAGCCGGAGAGGACAGGAGATCTACGAGCAGTACTTC.

This clone has just one count. The chain combines TRBV30 with TRBJ2-7, with D hard to call. Trimming pared 8 bases from V and 4 bases from J, leaving 24 bases between. In germline, CDR1 is GTSNPN, CDR2 SVGIG (reference sequence). CDR3 length: 15 amino acids. This CDR3 is CALEDGEALGYEQYF. The CDR3 nucleotides are TGTGCCCTCGAGGACGGAGAAGCGTTGGGATACGAGCAGTACTTC.

V usage is TRBV29-1 and J usage is TRBJ1-1; no clear D gene. The ends were cut back, 2 bases at V and 6 bases at J, with 13 bases in the middle. The CDR3 runs 13 residues. Germline CDR1 SQVTM, CDR2 ANQGSEA. CDR3 in amino acids: CSVELRSGAEAFF. CDR3 in DNA: TGCAGCGTTGAACTTCGTTCAGGAGCTGAAGCTTTCTTT.

This chain connects TRBV7-2 to TRBJ1-1; no definite D call. Trimming shortened V by 4 bases and J by 4 bases, and 13 bases separated the two germline ends. The length of the CDR3 is 14 residues. Looked up from germline, CDR1 is SGHTA and CDR2 is FQGNSA. In DNA form, the CDR3 reads TGTGCCAGCAGCTCCAGAGGTGGTAGCACTGAAGCTTTCTTT. Protein: CASSSRGGSTEAFF.

The J gene is TRBJ1-1, the V gene TRBV28, with D possibly TRBD1 on 5 matching bases. This CDR3 is 14 amino acids long. CDR1 is MDHEN, CDR2 SYDVKM, per germline. The V and J ends lost 3 bases and 2 bases respectively, with 10 bases between them. CDR3 region: CASSLRGPNTEAFF. The DNA for the CDR3 is TGTGCCAGCAGTTTGCGGGGACCTAACACTGAAGCTTTCTTT. Combining the CDR3 with reference TRBV28 and TRBJ1-1 gives the whole variable domain DVKVTQSSRYLVKRTGEKVFLECVQDMDHENMFWYRQDPGLGLRLIYFSYDVKMKEKGDIPEGYSVSREKKERFSLILESASTNQTSMYLCASSLRGPNTEAFFGQGTRLTVV.

The chain carries TRBV27 and TRBJ1-1; unclear D gene. CDR3 length: 13 residues. Per the germline V gene, CDR1 is MNHEY and CDR2 is SMNVEV (reference sequence). V was trimmed by 2 bases and J by 4 bases, leaving 8 bases between them. CDR3 region: CASSLGAGTEAFF. The CDR3 coding sequence is TGTGCCAGCAGTTTAGGTGCGGGCACTGAAGCTTTCTTT.

The chain employs TRBV9 and TRBJ2-1; D is perhaps TRBD2 (5 bases). CDR3 length: 16 residues. In germline, CDR1 is SGDLS, CDR2 YYNGEE. Trimming stripped 0 bases from V and 1 base from J, with 11 bases between. The CDR3 DNA follows: TGTGCCAGCAGCGTAGATCTAGCTAGGTCCTACAATGAGCAGTTCTTC. This sequence encodes CASSVDLARSYNEQFF. The full variable domain, its missing parts supplied by reference TRBV9 and TRBJ2-1, is DSGVTQTPKHLITATGQRVTLRCSPRSGDLSVYWYQQSLDQGLQFLIQYYNGEERAKGNILERFSAQQFPDLHSELNLSSLELGDSALYFCASSVDLARSYNEQFFGPGTRLTVL.

The chain links TRBV4-1 to TRBJ1-5; D may be TRBD1 (6 bases). Germline loops: CDR1 MGHRA, CDR2 YSYEKL. The CDR3 totals 19 residues. With 3 bases removed from V and 3 bases from J, the gap between germline ends came to 24 bases. This chain's CDR3 is CASSHAWRGAGPPNQPQHF. The CDR3 nucleotides read TGCGCCAGCAGCCACGCTTGGAGGGGGGCAGGGCCTCCCAATCAGCCCCAGCATTTT.

The chain employs TRBV15 and TRBJ2-3, with 9 bases fitting TRBD1. V was clipped by 6 bases and J by 3 bases; unmatched bases: 7. The CDR3 totals 15 residues. CDR1 and CDR2 (germline): LNHNV, YYDKDF (reference sequence). The CDR3 region is CATSKGQGNTDTQYF. CDR3 nucleotide sequence: TGTGCCACCAGTAAGGGACAGGGTAATACAGATACGCAGTATTTT.

J is TRBJ1-2 and V is TRBV4-3; no firm D call. Germline lookup yields CDR1 LGHNA and CDR2 YSLEER. The CDR3 totals 15 residues. Trimming cost V 3 bases and J 6 bases, with 17 bases left between them. The CDR3 DNA follows: TGCGCCAGCAGCCAGGCCCCCCGTCGGAACGATGGCTACACCTTC. It is translated as CASSQAPRRNDGYTF.

This clone was found once. The germline gene is not matched at one end of the junction; a read error may be the cause. The rearrangement links TRBV6-1 to TRBJ1-5, with TRBD1 matching 7 bases. CDR3 length: 13 amino acids. Germline V gene sequence: CDR1 MNHNS, CDR2 SASEGT. The CDR3 DNA reads as TGTGCCAGCAGTGAAATCGTGGCGACGGGACAGTGTTTT. Residues: CASSEIVATGQCF.

This chain uses TRBV14 with TRBJ1-6; D not resolved. In germline, CDR1 is SGHDN, CDR2 FVKESK. The CDR3 sequence is 15 residues long. Trimming removed 2 bases from V and 8 bases from J, with 13 bases in between. CDR3 sequence: CASSQNGALHSPLHF. In nucleotides, the CDR3 is TGTGCCAGCAGCCAAAATGGAGCTTTGCATTCACCCCTCCACTTT.

Here the CDR3 reads CAWAQQGLFQPQHF. The CDR3 DNA reads TGTGCATGGGCCCAACAGGGGTTGTTTCAGCCCCAGCATTTT. The J gene is TRBJ1-5, the V gene TRBV30, with 7 bases fitting TRBD1. Per the germline V gene, CDR1 is GTSNPN and CDR2 is SVGIG (reference sequence). This CDR3 is 14 amino acids long.

The rearrangement uses TRBV6-4 and TRBJ1-2, with 7 bases matching TRBD1. Looked up from germline, CDR1 is MRHNA and CDR2 is SNTAGT. This CDR3 has 16 amino acids. J lost 0 bases, V lost 4 bases, and 8 bases had no gene match. The CDR3 region has the DNA TGTGCCAGCAGTGCCACAGGGGTCTCGTCTAACTATGGCTACACCTTC. This codes for CASSATGVSSNYGYTF.

V is TRBV5-4 and J is TRBJ2-7; no firm D call. V was cut by 0 bases and J by 2 bases, with 15 bases left in between. The germline V gene encodes CDR1 SGHNT and CDR2 YYREEE (reference sequence). The CDR3 spans 16 residues. The CDR3 is CASSLGGRAPTYEQYF. The DNA of the CDR3 is TGTGCCAGCAGCTTGGGGGGTAGAGCCCCTACCTACGAGCAGTACTTC. Supplemented by reference TRBV5-4 and TRBJ2-7, the full variable domain reads ETGVTQSPTHLIKTRGQQVTLRCSSQSGHNTVSWYQQALGQGPQFIFQYYREEENGRGNFPPRFSGLQFPNYSSELNVNALELDDSALYLCASSLGGRAPTYEQYFGPGTRLTVT.

The chain combines TRBV7-9 with TRBJ1-2; 7 bases are a match to TRBD1. V dropped 5 bases and J dropped 8; count of bases not matched to a gene: 8. This CDR3 contains 13 residues. CDR1 and CDR2 from the germline V gene are SEHNR and FQNEAQ (reference sequence). In nucleotides, the CDR3 is TGTGCCAGCAGCCCTGACAGGGATCGGGGCTACACCTTC. This translates into CASSPDRDRGYTF. The variable domain in full, with the rest retrieved from reference TRBV7-9 and TRBJ1-2, is DTGVSQNPRHKITKRGQNVTFRCDPISEHNRLYWYRQTLGQGPEFLTYFQNEAQLEKSRLLSDRFSAERPKGSFSTLEIQRTEQGDSAMYLCASSPDRDRGYTFGSGTRLTVV.

The rearrangement links TRBV19 to TRBJ2-7, with TRBD2 matching 12 bases. The CDR3 length is 13 residues. CDR1 LNHDA and CDR2 SQIVND come from the germline V gene (reference sequence). The trim removed 5 bases at V and 6 bases at J, leaving 2 bases unmatched. CDR3 sequence: CASSATSGGEQYF. CDR3 DNA: TGTGCCAGTAGTGCGACTAGCGGGGGCGAGCAGTACTTC.

In its sample, this clone was seen once. Written as DNA, the CDR3 is TGTGCCAGCAGCTTAACGGGCCAGGGCGACTACGAGCAGTACTTC. It is translated as CASSLTGQGDYEQYF. This chain uses TRBV5-6 with TRBJ2-7, with D possibly matching TRBD1 (5 bases). Germline V gene sequence: CDR1 SGHDT, CDR2 YYEEEE. Trimming cost V 2 bases and J 3 bases, with 15 bases left between them. CDR3 length: 15 residues.

V is TRBV4-3 and J is TRBJ1-2, with a tentative D call TRBD1 (5 bases). Germline values: CDR1 LGHNA, CDR2 YSLEER. Trimming took off 4 bases at V and 8 bases at J, with 14 bases between the two ends. CDR3 size: 13 residues. The CDR3 sequence is CASSPTAWDGYTF. As DNA, the CDR3 is TGCGCCAGCAGCCCTACGGCCTGGGACGGCTACACCTTC.

DNA for the CDR3: TGTGCCAGCAGCTTGGCGCGGGGGGTGGGAGATACGCAGTATTTT. It encodes CASSLARGVGDTQYF. The rearrangement links TRBV5-4 to TRBJ2-3; 8 bases map to TRBD2. This CDR3 is built from 15 residues. The germline gives CDR1 SGHNT, CDR2 YYREEE (reference sequence). The V and J ends lost 0 bases and 5 bases, in that order; junction bases with no gene match: 5.

This chain connects TRBV18 to TRBJ1-3, with 7 bases matching TRBD1. Germline CDR1 KGHSH, CDR2 LQKENI. The CDR3 covers 16 residues. V shed 0 bases, J shed 0 bases, and the junction held 2 bases outside the gene matches. This CDR3 reads CASSPPGTVSGNTIYF. The CDR3 nucleotides are TGTGCCAGCTCACCACCCGGGACAGTCTCTGGAAACACCATATATTTT. The full variable domain, rest sourced from reference TRBV18 and TRBJ1-3, is NAGVMQNPRHLVRRRGQEARLRCSPMKGHSHVYWYRQLPEEGLKFMVYLQKENIIDESGMPKERFSAEFPKEGPSILRIQQVVRGDSAAYFCASSPPGTVSGNTIYFGEGSWLTVV.

This chain joins TRBV28 and TRBJ2-7; D is undetermined. CDR1 is MDHEN, CDR2 SYDVKM, per germline. Deletions cut 3 bases from V and 3 bases from J, with 12 bases between. The CDR3 contains 14 residues. The DNA of the CDR3 is TGTGCCAGCAGTTTCGCCCTAGGATTCTACGAGCAGTACTTC. As protein: CASSFALGFYEQYF.

This clone was seen just once. The chain has TRBV5-4 and TRBJ2-7; D is perhaps TRBD2 (6 bases). Trimming stripped 0 bases from V and 7 bases from J, with 14 bases between. Germline V gene data show CDR1 as SGHNT and CDR2 as YYREEE (reference sequence). This CDR3 has 14 amino acids. The CDR3 DNA follows: TGTGCCAGCAGCTTGGAAGGAGGGCGGGGAGAGCAGTACTTC. Translation: CASSLEGGRGEQYF. Drawing the rest from reference TRBV5-4 and TRBJ2-7, the complete variable domain is ETGVTQSPTHLIKTRGQQVTLRCSSQSGHNTVSWYQQALGQGPQFIFQYYREEENGRGNFPPRFSGLQFPNYSSELNVNALELDDSALYLCASSLEGGRGEQYFGPGTRLTVT.

The V gene is TRBV18, the J gene TRBJ2-2; the match to TRBD2 covers 8 bases. This CDR3 is 14 amino acids long. Trimming cost V 8 bases and J 3 bases; bases outside gene matches: 5. The germline V gene has CDR1 KGHSH and CDR2 LQKENI. CDR3 sequence: CASVGGEYTGELFF. DNA of the CDR3: TGTGCCAGCGTCGGGGGGGAGTACACCGGGGAGCTGTTTTTT.

The rearrangement links TRBV5-1 to TRBJ2-7; 11 bases are shared with TRBD1. CDR1 and CDR2 from the germline V gene are SGHRS and YFSETQ. V shed 0 bases, J shed 7 bases, and the junction held 6 bases outside the gene matches. The CDR3 has 15 residues. CDR3: CASSLEWTGGPEQYF. CDR3 coding DNA: TGCGCCAGCAGCTTGGAATGGACAGGGGGCCCAGAGCAGTACTTC.